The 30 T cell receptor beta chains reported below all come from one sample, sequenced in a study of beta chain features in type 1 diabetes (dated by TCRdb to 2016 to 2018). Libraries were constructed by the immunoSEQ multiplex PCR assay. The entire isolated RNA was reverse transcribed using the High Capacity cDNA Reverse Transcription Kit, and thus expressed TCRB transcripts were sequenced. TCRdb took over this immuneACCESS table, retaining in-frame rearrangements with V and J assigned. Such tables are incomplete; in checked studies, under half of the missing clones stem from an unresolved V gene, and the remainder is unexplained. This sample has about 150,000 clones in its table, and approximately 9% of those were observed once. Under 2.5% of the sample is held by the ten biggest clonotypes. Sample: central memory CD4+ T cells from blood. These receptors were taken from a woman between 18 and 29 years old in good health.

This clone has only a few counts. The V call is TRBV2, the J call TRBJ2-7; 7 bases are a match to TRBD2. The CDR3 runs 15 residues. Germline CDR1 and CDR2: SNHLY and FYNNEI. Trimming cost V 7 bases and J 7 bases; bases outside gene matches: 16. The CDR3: CASTAPAGKYVEQYF. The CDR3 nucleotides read TGTGCCAGCACCGCCCCAGCGGGAAAGTACGTTGAGCAGTACTTC.

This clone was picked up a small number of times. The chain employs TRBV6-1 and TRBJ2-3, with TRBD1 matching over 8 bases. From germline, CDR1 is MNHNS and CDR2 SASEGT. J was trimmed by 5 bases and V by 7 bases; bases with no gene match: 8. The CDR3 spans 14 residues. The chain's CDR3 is CASIRQGMKDTQYF. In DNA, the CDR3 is TGTGCCAGCATCAGACAGGGGATGAAAGATACGCAGTATTTT.

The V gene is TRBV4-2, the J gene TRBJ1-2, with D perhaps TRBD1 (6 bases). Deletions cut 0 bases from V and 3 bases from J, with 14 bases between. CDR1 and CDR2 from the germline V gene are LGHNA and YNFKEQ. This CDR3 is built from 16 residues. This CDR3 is CASSQEETGPYYGYTF. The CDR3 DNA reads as TGTGCCAGCAGCCAAGAGGAGACAGGCCCTTACTATGGCTACACCTTC.

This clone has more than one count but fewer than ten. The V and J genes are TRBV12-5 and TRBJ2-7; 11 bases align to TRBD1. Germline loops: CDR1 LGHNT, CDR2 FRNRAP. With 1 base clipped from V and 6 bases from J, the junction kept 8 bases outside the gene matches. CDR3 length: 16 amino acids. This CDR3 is CASGLAVTGTGGEQYF. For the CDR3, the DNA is TGTGCTAGTGGTTTGGCCGTTACCGGGACAGGGGGCGAGCAGTACTTC.

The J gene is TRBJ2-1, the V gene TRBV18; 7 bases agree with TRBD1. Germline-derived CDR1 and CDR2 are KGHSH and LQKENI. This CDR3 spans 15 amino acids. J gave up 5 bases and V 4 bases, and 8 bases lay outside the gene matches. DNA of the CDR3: TGTGCCAGCTCACTCGGACAGGTGTCCAACAATGAGCAGTTCTTC. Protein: CASSLGQVSNNEQFF.

CDR3 amino acids: CASSLFGGGNGELFF. The CDR3, as DNA: TGTGCCAGCAGCTTGTTCGGGGGAGGGAACGGGGAGCTGTTTTTT. The J gene is TRBJ2-2, the V gene TRBV5-4, with TRBD2 matching 7 bases. The CDR3 has 15 residues. Germline-derived CDR1 and CDR2 are SGHNT and YYREEE (reference sequence). The V and J ends lost 1 base and 7 bases, in that order; junction bases with no gene match: 7.

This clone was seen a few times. The CDR3 loop reads CASSPSTPPDTQYF. Written as DNA, the CDR3 is TGTGCCAGCTCACCAAGCACCCCCCCAGATACGCAGTATTTT. This sequence joins TRBV18 and TRBJ2-3, with D unresolved. Germline V lookup: CDR1 KGHSH, CDR2 LQKENI. With 2 bases removed from V and 4 bases from J, the gap between germline ends came to 10 bases. This CDR3 is 14 amino acids long.

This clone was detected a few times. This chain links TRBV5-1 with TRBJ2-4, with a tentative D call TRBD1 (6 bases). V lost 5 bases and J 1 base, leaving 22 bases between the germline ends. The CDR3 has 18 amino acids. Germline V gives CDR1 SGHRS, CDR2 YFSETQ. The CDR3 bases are TGCGCCAGCAGAGATAGTACCGGGACATCTCCTGCCAAAAACATTCAGTACTTC. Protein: CASRDSTGTSPAKNIQYF.

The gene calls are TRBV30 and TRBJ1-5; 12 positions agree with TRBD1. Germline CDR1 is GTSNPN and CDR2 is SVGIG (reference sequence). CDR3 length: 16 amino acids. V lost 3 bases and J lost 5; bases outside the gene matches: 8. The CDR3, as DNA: TGTGCCTGGAGAGGGACAGGGGGCCAGGGCGATCAGCCCCAGCATTTT. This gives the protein CAWRGTGGQGDQPQHF.

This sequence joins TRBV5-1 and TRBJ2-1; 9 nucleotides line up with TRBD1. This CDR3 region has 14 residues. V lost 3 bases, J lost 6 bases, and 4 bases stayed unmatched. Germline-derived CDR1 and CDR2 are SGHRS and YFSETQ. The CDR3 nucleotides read TGCGCCAGCAGCTGGAGACAGGGGGGCAATGAGCAGTTCTTC. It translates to CASSWRQGGNEQFF.

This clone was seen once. The CDR3 sequence: CASSSLLGYEQYF. CDR3 nucleotide sequence: TGTGCCAGCAGCTCCTTACTAGGCTACGAGCAGTACTTC. J is TRBJ2-7 and V is TRBV7-2; D is possibly TRBD2 (5 bases). The CDR3 runs 13 residues. Germline CDR1 reads SGHTA; CDR2 reads FQGNSA. V shed 4 bases and J shed 3 bases, with 10 bases lying between them.

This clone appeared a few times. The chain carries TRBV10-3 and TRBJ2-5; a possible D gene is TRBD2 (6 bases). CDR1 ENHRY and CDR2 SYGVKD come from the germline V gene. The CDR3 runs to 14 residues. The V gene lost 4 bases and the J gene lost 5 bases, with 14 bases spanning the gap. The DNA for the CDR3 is TGTGCCATCAGTGCGGGACTCCTTGATGAGACCCAGTACTTC. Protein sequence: CAISAGLLDETQYF.

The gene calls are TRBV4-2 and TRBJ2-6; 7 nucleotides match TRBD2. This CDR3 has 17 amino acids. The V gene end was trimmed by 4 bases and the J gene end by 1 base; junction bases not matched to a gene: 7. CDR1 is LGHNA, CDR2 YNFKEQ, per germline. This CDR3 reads CASSPGGGGSGANVLTF. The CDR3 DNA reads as TGTGCCAGCAGCCCCGGCGGGGGTGGGTCTGGGGCCAACGTCCTGACTTTC.

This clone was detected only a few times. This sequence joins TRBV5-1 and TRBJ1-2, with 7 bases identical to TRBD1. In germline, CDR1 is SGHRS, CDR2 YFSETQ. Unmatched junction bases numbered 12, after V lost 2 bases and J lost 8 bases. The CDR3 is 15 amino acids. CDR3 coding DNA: TGCGCCAGCAGCTTTACAGGGGAAGAACTGGTGGGCTACACCTTC. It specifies CASSFTGEELVGYTF.

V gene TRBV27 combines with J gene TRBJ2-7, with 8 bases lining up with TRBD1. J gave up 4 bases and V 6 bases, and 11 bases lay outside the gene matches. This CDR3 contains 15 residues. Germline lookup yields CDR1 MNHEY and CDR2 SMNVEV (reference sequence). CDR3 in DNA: TGTGCCAGCAGCTACACAGGGGGGAATGTTTACGAGCAGTACTTC. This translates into CASSYTGGNVYEQYF.

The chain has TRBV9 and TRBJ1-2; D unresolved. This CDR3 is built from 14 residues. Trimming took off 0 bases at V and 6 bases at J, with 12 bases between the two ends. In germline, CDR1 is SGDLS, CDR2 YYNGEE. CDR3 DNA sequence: TGTGCCAGCAGCGTAGATACGAGTATCGATGGCTACACCTTC. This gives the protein CASSVDTSIDGYTF.

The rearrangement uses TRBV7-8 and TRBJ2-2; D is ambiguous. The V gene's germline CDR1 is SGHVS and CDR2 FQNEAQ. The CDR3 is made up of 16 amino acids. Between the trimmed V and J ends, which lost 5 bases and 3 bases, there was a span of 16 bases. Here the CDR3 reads CASSAKSAPDTGELFF. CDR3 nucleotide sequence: TGTGCCAGCAGCGCTAAGAGTGCTCCGGACACCGGGGAGCTGTTTTTT.

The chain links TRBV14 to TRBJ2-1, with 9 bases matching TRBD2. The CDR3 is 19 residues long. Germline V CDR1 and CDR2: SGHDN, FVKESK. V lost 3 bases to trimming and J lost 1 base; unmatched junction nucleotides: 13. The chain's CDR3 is CASSHPKRREGASYNEQFF. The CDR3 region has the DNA TGTGCCAGCAGCCACCCTAAAAGGCGGGAGGGCGCTTCCTACAATGAGCAGTTCTTC.

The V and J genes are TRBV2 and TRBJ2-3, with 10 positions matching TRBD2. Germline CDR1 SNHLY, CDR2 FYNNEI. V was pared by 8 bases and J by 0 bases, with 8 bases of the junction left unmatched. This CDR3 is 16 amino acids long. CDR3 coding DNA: TGTGCCAGCGAAAAAGGACTAGCGGCCAGCACAGATACGCAGTATTTT. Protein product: CASEKGLAASTDTQYF.

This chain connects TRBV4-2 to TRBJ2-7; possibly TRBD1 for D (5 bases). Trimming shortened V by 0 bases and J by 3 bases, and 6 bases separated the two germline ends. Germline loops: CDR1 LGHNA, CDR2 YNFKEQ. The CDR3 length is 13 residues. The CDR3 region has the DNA TGTGCCAGCAGCCAAGATAGGGGCTACGAGCAGTACTTC. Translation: CASSQDRGYEQYF.

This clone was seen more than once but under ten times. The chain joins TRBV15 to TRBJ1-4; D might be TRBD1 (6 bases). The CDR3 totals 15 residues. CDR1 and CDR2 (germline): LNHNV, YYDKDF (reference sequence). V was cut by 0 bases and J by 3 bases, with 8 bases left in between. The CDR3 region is CATSREGAANEKLFF. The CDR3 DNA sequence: TGTGCCACCAGCAGAGAGGGGGCGGCTAATGAAAAACTGTTTTTT. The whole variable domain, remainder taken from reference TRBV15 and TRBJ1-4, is DAMVIQNPRYQVTQFGKPVTLSCSQTLNHNVMYWYQQKSSQAPKLLFHYYDKDFNNEADTPDNFQSRRPNTSFCFLDIRSPGLGDTAMYLCATSREGAANEKLFFGSGTQLSVL.

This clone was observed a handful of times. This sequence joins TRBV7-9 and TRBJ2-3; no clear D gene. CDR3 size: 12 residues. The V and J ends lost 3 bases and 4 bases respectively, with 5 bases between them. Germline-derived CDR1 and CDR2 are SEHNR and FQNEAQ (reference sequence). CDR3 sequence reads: CASSLGPDTQYF. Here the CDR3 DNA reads TGTGCCAGCAGCTTGGGCCCAGATACGCAGTATTTT.

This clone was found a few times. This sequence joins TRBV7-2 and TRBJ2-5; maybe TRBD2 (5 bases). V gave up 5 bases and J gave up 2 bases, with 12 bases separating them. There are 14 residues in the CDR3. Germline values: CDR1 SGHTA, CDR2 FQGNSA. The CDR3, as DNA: TGTGCCAGCAGCCAAGTAGGCGGGCAAGAGACCCAGTACTTC. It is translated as CASSQVGGQETQYF.

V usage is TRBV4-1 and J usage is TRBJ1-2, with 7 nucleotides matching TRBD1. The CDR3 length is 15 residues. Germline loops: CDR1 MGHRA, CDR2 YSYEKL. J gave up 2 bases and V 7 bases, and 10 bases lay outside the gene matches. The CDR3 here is CASNSNSQGNYGYTF. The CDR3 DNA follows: TGCGCCAGCAACTCTAATTCACAGGGGAACTATGGCTACACCTTC.

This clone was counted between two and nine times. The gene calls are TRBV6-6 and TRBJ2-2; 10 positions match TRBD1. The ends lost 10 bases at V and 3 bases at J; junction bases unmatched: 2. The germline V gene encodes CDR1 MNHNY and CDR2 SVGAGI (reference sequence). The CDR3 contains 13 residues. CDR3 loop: CATDRGDTGELFF. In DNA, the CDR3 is TGTGCCACGGACAGGGGGGACACCGGGGAGCTGTTTTTT.

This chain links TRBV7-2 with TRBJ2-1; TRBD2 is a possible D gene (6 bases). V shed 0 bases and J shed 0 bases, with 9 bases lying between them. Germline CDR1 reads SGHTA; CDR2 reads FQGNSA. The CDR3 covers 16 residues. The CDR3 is CASSLARERSYNEQFF. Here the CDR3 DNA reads TGTGCCAGCAGCTTAGCTCGGGAGCGCTCCTACAATGAGCAGTTCTTC.

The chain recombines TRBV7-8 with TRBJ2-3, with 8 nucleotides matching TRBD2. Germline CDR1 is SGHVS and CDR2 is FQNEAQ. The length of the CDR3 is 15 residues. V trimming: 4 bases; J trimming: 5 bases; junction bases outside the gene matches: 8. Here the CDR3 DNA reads TGTGCCAGCAGCTGGACCAGCGGGGGTAGAGATACGCAGTATTTT. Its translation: CASSWTSGGRDTQYF.

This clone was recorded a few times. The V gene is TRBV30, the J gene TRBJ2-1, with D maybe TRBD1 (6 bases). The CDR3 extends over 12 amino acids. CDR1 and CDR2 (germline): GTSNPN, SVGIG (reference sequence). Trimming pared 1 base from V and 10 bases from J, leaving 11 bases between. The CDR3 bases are TGTGCCTGGAGTGCCCAGGGGTACGAGCAGTTCTTC. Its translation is CAWSAQGYEQFF. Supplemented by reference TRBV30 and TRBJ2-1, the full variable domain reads SQTIHQWPATLVQPVGSPLSLECTVEGTSNPNLYWYRQAAGRGLQLLFYSVGIGQISSEVPQNLSASRPQDRQFILSSKKLLLSDSGFYLCAWSAQGYEQFFGPGTRLTVL.

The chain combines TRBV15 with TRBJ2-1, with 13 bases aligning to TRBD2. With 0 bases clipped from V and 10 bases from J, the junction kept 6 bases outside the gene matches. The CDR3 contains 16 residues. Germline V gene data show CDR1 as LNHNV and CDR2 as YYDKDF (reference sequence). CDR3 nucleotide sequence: TGTGCCACCAGCAGAGAACTAGCGGGAGGGCCTCGGGAGCAGTTCTTC. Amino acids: CATSRELAGGPREQFF.

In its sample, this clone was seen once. The CDR3 region has the DNA TGTGCCAGCAGCTCTCAGGGGTCGGGCACTGAAGCTTTCTTT. As protein: CASSSQGSGTEAFF. The gene calls are TRBV9 and TRBJ1-1; possible D gene TRBD1, 6 bases. Germline V lookup: CDR1 SGDLS, CDR2 YYNGEE. The length of the CDR3 is 14 residues. Deletions cut 4 bases from V and 4 bases from J, with 14 bases between.